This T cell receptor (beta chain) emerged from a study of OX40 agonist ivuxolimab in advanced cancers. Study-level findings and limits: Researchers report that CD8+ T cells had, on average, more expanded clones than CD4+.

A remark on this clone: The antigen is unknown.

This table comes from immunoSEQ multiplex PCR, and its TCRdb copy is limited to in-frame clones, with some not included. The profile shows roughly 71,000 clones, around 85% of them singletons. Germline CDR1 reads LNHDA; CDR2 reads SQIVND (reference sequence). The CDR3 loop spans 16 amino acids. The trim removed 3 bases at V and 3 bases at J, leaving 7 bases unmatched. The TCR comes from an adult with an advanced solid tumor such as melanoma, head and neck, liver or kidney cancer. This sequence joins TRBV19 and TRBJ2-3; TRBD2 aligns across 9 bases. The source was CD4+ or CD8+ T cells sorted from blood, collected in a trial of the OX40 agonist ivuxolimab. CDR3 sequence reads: CASSMTGSGRTDTQYF. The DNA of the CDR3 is TGTGCCAGTAGTATGACGGGTAGCGGGAGAACAGATACGCAGTATTTT.